One TCR beta chain is described in this entry. Its antigen is unknown. These data come from a study of PD-1 blockade in classical Hodgkin lymphoma. Study information: On a schedule of every 2 weeks, patients received nivolumab 3 mg/kg intravenously.

Time point described: cycle 4 day 1 (C4D1), after five to seven weeks of nivolumab. Every single patient, without exception, relapsed after autologous stem cell transplantation, and brentuximab vedotin exposure varied. Magnetic depletion of unwanted cells isolated CD4+ T cells from thawed PBMCs. Generated by immunoSEQ multiplex PCR, the TCRdb table keeps only in-frame clones and is missing some. The sample lists 6,000 to 8,000 clones, 86% occurring once. Study-level findings and limits: Causes of the repertoire differences remain undefined, possibly disease activity or prior therapy. By C4D1 there was a significant rise in CD4+ TCR diversity but not in CD8+ TCR diversity. In newly diagnosed patients, baseline TCR diversity was reportedly below that of healthy donors.

Looked up from germline, CDR1 is MNHNY and CDR2 is SVGAGI (reference sequence). The CDR3 loop spans 16 amino acids. The ends lost 4 bases at V and 7 bases at J; junction bases unmatched: 13. This clonotype was sampled from a human donor with classical Hodgkin lymphoma. This rearrangement joins TRBV6-6 to TRBJ2-5, with 9 bases aligning to TRBD2. Sequenced material: CD4+ T cells from blood, taken before the fourth cycle of nivolumab. The CDR3 region has the DNA TGTGCCAGCAGTTCCTCAGATGGCGGGGGGGGAGGGACCCAGTACTTC. Encoded protein: CASSSSDGGGGGTQYF.